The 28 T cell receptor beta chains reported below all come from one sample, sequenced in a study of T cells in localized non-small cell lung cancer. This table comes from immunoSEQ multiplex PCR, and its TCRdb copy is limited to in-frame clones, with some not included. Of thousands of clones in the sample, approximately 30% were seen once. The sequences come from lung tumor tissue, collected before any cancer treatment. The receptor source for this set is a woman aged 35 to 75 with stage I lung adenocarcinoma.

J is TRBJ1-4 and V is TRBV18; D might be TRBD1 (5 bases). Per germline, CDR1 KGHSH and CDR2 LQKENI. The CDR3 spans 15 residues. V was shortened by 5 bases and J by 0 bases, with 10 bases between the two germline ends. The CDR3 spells CASSAQGPTNEKLFF. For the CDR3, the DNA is TGTGCCAGCTCAGCTCAGGGCCCAACTAATGAAAAACTGTTTTTT.

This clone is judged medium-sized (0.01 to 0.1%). The DNA for the CDR3 is TGTGCCAGCAGGGGGACCGGGACTGGGTATGGCTACACCTTC. Its translation is CASRGTGTGYGYTF. The V gene is TRBV6-8, the J gene TRBJ1-2, with D perhaps TRBD1 (5 bases). Germline CDR1 MNHGY, CDR2 SAAAGT. V lost 6 bases, J lost 5 bases, and 16 bases lay in between. The CDR3 is 14 residues long.

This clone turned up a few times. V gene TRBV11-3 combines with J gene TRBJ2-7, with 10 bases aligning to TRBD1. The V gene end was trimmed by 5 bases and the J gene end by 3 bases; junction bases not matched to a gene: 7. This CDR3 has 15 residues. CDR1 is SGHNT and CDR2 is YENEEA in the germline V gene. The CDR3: CASSPGTGEFYEQYF. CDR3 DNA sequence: TGTGCCAGCAGCCCCGGGACAGGGGAGTTCTACGAGCAGTACTTC.

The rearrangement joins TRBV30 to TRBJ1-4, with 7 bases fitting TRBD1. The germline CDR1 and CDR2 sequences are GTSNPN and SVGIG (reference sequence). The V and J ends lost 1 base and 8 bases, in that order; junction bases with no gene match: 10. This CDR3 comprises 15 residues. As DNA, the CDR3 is TGTGCCTGGAGTGAGACAGGGCGTGGGGAGGAAAAACTGTTTTTT. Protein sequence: CAWSETGRGEEKLFF.

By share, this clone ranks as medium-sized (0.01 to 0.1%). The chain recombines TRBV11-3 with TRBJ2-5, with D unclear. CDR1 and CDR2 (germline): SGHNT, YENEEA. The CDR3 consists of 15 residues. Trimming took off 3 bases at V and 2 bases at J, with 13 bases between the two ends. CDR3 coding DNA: TGTGCCAGCAGCTTTGCTCCGCGGAGTCAAGAGACCCAGTACTTC. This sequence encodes CASSFAPRSQETQYF.

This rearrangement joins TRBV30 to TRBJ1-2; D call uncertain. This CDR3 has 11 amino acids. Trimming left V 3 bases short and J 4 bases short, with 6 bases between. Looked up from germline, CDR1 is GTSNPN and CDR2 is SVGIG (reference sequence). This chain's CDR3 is CAWSWGYGYTF. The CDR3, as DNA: TGTGCCTGGAGCTGGGGCTATGGCTACACCTTC.

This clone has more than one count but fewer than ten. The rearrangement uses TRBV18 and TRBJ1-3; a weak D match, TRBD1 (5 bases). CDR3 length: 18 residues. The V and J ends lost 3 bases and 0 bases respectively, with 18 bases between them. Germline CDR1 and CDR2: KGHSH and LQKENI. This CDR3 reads CASSPTTIIGGSGNTIYF. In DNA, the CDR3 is TGTGCCAGCTCACCCACAACAATCATCGGGGGCTCTGGAAACACCATATATTTT.

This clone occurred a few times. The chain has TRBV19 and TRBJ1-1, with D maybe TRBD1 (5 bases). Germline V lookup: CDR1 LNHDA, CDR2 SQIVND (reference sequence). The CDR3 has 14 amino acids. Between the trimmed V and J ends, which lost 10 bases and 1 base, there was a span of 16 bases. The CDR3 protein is CATRGPPKNTEAFF. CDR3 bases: TGTGCCACTCGGGGACCCCCGAAGAACACTGAAGCTTTCTTT.

CDR3 DNA sequence: TGTGCCAGCAGGGTACAGGGGAGAACCGGGGAGCTGTTTTTT. It translates to CASRVQGRTGELFF. The rearrangement links TRBV9 to TRBJ2-2, with TRBD1 matching 7 bases. Germline CDR1 SGDLS, CDR2 YYNGEE. The length of the CDR3 is 14 residues. J was trimmed by 5 bases and V by 5 bases; bases with no gene match: 6.

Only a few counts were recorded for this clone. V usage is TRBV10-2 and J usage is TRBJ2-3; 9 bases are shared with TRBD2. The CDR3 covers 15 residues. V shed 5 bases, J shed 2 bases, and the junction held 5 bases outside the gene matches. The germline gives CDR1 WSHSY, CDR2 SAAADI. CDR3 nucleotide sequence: TGCGCCAGCAGTCGTAGCGGGAGATTCACAGATACGCAGTATTTT. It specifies CASSRSGRFTDTQYF.

The CDR3 sequence is CASSLEGYYFYEQYF. Written as DNA, the CDR3 is TGTGCCAGCAGCTTGGAGGGCTACTACTTCTACGAGCAGTACTTC. J is TRBJ2-7 and V is TRBV7-4, with D possibly matching TRBD2 (6 bases). CDR1 SGHVT and CDR2 SQSDAQ come from the germline V gene. Trimming removed 3 bases at V and 3 bases at J, with 15 bases between. The CDR3 consists of 15 residues.

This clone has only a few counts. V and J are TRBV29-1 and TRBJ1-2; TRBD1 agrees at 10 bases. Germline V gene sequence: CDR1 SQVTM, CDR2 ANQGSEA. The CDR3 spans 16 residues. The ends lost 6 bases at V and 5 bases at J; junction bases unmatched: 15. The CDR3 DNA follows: TGCAGCGTCGGTAAGGGGGGACAGGGGACATCTTATGGCTACACCTTC. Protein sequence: CSVGKGGQGTSYGYTF.

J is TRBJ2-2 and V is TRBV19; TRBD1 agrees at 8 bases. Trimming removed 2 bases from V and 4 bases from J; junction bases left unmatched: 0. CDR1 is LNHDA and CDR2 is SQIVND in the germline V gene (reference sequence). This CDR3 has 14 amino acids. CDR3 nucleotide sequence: TGTGCCAGTAGTATAACAGGGGGCACCGGGGAGCTGTTTTTT. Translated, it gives CASSITGGTGELFF.

CDR3 in DNA: TGTGCCAGCAGTCTAGCGGGAAATGGAGAGACCCAGTACTTC. It codes for CASSLAGNGETQYF. The chain is built from TRBV28 and TRBJ2-5, with 9 bases identical to TRBD2. Germline CDR1 and CDR2: MDHEN and SYDVKM. Unmatched junction bases numbered 5, after V lost 5 bases and J lost 4 bases. This CDR3 is 14 amino acids long.

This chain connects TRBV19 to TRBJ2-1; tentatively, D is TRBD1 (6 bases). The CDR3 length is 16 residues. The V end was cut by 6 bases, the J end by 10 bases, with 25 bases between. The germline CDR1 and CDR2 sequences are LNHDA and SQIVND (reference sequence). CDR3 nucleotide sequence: TGTGCCAGTAGATGGAGAGCAGGGGCCCTGAAGACGGAGCAGTTCTTC. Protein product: CASRWRAGALKTEQFF.

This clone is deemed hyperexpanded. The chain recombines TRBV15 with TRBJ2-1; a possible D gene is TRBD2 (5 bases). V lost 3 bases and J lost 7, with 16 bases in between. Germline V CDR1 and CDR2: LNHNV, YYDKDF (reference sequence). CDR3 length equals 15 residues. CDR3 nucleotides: TGTGCCACCAGCAGGCCGACCGGGGTGCGGAATGAGCAGTTCTTC. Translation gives CATSRPTGVRNEQFF.

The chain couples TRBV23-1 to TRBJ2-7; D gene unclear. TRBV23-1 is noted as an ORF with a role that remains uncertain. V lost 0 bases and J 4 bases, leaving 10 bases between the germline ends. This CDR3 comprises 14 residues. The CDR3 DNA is TGCGCCAGCAGTCAATCAAGAGAACTATACGAGCAGTACTTC. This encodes CASSQSRELYEQYF.

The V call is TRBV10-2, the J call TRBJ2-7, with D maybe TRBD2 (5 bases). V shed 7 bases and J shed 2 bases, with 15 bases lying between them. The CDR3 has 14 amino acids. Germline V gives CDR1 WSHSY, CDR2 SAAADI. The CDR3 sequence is CASNYGAEPYEQYF. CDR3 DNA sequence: TGCGCCAGCAACTATGGAGCGGAGCCCTACGAGCAGTACTTC.

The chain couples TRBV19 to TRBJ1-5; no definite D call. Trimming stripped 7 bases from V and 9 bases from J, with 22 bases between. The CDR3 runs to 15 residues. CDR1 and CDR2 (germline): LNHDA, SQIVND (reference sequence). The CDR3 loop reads CASNPGIREPSPQHF. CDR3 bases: TGTGCCAGTAACCCCGGGATTCGAGAGCCGTCGCCCCAGCATTTT.

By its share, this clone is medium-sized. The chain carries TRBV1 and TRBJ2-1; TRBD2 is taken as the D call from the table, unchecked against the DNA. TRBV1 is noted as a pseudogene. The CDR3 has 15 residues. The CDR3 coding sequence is TGCGCCAGCAGCCAGACAGAACTAGCGGGACGGGAGCAGTTCTTC. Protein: CASSQTELAGREQFF.

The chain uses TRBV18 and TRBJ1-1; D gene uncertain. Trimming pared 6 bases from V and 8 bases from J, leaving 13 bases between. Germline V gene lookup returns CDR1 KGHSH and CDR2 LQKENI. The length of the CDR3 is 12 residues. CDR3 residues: CASSILGSEAFF. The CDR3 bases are TGTGCCAGCTCGATTTTGGGGAGCGAAGCTTTCTTT. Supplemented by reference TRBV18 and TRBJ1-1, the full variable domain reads NAGVMQNPRHLVRRRGQEARLRCSPMKGHSHVYWYRQLPEEGLKFMVYLQKENIIDESGMPKERFSAEFPKEGPSILRIQQVVRGDSAAYFCASSILGSEAFFGQGTRLTVV.

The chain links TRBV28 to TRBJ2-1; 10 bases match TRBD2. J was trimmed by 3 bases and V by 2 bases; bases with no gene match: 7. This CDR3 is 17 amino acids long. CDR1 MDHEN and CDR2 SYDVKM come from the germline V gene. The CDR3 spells CASSLRLAGDVYNEQFF. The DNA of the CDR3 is TGTGCCAGCAGTTTAAGGCTAGCGGGAGATGTCTACAATGAGCAGTTCTTC.

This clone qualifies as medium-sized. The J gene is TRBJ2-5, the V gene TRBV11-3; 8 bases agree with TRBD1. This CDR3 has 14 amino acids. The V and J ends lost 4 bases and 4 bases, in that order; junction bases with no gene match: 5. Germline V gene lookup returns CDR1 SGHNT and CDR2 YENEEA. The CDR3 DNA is TGTGCCAGCAGCTCGACAGGGGTCGGAGAGACCCAGTACTTC. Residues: CASSSTGVGETQYF.

This CDR3 is CSVVVTGVETQYF. The CDR3 nucleotides are TGCAGCGTTGTTGTGACAGGGGTCGAGACCCAGTACTTC. J is TRBJ2-5 and V is TRBV29-1; 8 bases fit TRBD1. The CDR3 has 13 residues. Germline loops: CDR1 SQVTM, CDR2 ANQGSEA. V gave up 4 bases and J gave up 5 bases; unmatched junction bases: 6.

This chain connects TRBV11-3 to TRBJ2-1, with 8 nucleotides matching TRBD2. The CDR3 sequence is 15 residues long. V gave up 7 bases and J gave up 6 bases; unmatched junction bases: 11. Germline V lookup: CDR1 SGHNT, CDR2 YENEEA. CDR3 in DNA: TGTGCCAGCAACCTGGGACTAGTCAAGGGCAATGAGCAGTTCTTC. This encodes CASNLGLVKGNEQFF.

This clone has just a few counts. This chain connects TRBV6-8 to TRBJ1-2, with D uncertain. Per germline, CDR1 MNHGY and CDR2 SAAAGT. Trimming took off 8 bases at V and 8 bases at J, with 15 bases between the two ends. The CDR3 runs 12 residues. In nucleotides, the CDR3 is TGTGCCAGCGCAGAGGGATTGTTGGGCTACACCTTC. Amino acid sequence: CASAEGLLGYTF.

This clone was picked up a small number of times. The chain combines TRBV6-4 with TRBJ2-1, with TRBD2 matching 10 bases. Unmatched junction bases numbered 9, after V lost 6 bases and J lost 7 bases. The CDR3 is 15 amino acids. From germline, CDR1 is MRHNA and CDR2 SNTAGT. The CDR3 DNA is TGTGCCAGCAGCTTACTAGCGGGAACAAGAAATGAGCAGTTCTTC. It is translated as CASSLLAGTRNEQFF.

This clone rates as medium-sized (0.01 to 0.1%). The CDR3 coding sequence is TGTGCCAGCAGTCCCCGGACAGGGTACGGGGCCAACGTCCTGACTTTC. Translating it yields CASSPRTGYGANVLTF. The rearrangement links TRBV28 to TRBJ2-6; 8 bases fit TRBD1. The ends lost 5 bases at V and 4 bases at J; junction bases unmatched: 7. The CDR3 contains 16 residues. The germline V gene has CDR1 MDHEN and CDR2 SYDVKM.